This entry concerns a single T cell receptor (beta chain). Its antigen remains unknown. Deletions cut 1 base from V and 7 bases from J, with 16 bases between. The CDR3 sequence is 15 residues long. The V gene's germline CDR1 is MGHRA and CDR2 YSYEKL. This sample is part of a study of brain T cells in children with intractable seizures. General study points: Patients' HCMV serostatus was unknown; virus specificity rests on CDR3 similarity alone.

The data were produced by immunoSEQ multiplex PCR, yet TCRdb's version contains in-frame clones alone and is incomplete. This repertoire shows about 80,000 clones, 90% to 95% found once; its top ten account for 20% to 25%. Pre-surgery treatment included at least one anti-epileptic drug. V usage is TRBV4-1 and J usage is TRBJ1-2, with D maybe TRBD1 (5 bases). This receptor was identified in a girl aged 2 to 9 with Rasmussen encephalitis and intractable seizures. The specimen comprised peripheral blood, sampled at surgery. The CDR3 bases are TGCGCCAGCAGCCAAGCGGTCAGGGAGTTGGTTGGCTACACCTTC. Protein: CASSQAVRELVGYTF.